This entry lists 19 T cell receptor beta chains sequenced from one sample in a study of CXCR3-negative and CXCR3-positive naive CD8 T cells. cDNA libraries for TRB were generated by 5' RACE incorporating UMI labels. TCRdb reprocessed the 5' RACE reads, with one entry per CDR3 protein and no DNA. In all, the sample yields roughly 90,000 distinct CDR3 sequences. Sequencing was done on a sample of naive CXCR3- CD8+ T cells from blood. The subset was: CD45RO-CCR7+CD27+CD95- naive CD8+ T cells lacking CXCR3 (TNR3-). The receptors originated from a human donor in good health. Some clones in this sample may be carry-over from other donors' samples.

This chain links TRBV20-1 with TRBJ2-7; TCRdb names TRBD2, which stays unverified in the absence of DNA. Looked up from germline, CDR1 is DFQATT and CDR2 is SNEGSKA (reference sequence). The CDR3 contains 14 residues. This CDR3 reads CSAQERDFSYEQYF.

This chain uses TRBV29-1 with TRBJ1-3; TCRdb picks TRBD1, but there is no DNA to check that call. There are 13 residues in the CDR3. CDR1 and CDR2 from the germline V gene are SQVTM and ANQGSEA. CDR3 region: CSGQQGAGNTIYF. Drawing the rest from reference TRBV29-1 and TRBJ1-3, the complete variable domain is SAVISQKPSRDICQRGTSLTIQCQVDSQVTMMFWYRQQPGQSLTLIATANQGSEATYESGFVIDKFPISRPNLTFSTLTVSNMSPEDSSIYLCSGQQGAGNTIYFGEGSWLTVV.

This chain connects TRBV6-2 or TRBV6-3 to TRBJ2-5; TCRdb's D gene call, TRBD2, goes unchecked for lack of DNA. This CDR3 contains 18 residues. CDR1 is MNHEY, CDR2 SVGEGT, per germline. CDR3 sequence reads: CASSPGLAGGPGQETQYF.

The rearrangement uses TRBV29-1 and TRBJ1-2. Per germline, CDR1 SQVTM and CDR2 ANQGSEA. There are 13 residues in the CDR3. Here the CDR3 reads CSVELDRTYGYTF.

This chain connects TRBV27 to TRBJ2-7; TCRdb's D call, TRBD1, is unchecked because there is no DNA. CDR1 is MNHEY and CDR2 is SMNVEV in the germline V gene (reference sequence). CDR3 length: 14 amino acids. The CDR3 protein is CASSPTGQTYEQYF.

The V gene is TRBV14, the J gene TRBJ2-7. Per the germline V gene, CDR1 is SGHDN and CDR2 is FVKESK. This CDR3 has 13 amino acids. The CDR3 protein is CASRSRDEGEQYF.

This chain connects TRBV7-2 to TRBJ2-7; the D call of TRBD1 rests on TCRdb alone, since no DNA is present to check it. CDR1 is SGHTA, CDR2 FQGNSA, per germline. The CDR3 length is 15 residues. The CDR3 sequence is CASSLAWTGGYEQYF.

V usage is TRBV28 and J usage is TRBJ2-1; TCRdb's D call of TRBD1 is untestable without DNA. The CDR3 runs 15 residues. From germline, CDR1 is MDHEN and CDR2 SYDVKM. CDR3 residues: CASRPDSISYNEQFF. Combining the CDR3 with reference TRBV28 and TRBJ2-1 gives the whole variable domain DVKVTQSSRYLVKRTGEKVFLECVQDMDHENMFWYRQDPGLGLRLIYFSYDVKMKEKGDIPEGYSVSREKKERFSLILESASTNQTSMYLCASRPDSISYNEQFFGPGTRLTVL.

This chain's CDR3 is CAISELASRRDLGNEQFF. The V gene is TRBV10-3, the J gene TRBJ2-1; TCRdb calls TRBD1, which cannot be checked without DNA. CDR1 ENHRY and CDR2 SYGVKD come from the germline V gene. The CDR3 consists of 18 residues.

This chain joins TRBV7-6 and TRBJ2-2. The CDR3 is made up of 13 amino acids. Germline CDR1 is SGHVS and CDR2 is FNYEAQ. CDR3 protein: CASSLRETGELFF.

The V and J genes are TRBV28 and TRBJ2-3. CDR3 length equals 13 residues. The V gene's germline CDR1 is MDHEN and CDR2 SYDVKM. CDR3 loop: CASSLFATDTQYF.

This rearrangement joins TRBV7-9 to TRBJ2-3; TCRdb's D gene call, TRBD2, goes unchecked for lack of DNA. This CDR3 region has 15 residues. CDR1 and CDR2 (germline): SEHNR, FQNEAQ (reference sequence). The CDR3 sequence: CASSPTTSGTDTQYF.

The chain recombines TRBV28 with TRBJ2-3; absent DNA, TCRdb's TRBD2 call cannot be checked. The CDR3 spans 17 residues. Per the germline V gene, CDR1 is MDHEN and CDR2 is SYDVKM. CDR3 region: CASSPFGTSGGTDTQYF.

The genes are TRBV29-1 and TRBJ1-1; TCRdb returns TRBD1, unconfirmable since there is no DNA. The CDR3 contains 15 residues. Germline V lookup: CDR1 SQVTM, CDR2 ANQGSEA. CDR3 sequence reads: CSVEGQGNQGLEAFF.

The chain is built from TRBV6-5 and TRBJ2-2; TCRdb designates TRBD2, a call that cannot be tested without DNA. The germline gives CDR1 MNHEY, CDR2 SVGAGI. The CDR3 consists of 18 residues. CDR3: CASSPNPGLAGKTGELFF.

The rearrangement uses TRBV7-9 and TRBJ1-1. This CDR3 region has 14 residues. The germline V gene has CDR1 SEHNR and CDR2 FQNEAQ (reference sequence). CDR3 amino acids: CASSLGAGNTEAFF.

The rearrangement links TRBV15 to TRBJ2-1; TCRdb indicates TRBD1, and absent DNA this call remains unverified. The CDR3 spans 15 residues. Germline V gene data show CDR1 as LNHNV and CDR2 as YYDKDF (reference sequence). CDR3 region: CATSILAGAYNEQFF. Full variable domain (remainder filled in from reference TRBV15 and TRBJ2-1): DAMVIQNPRYQVTQFGKPVTLSCSQTLNHNVMYWYQQKSSQAPKLLFHYYDKDFNNEADTPDNFQSRRPNTSFCFLDIRSPGLGDTAMYLCATSILAGAYNEQFFGPGTRLTVL.

CDR3 sequence reads: CSVETGVGYEQYF. The chain combines TRBV29-1 with TRBJ2-7; TCRdb reports TRBD1, a call that lacks DNA to check it against. The CDR3 contains 13 residues. From germline, CDR1 is SQVTM and CDR2 ANQGSEA.

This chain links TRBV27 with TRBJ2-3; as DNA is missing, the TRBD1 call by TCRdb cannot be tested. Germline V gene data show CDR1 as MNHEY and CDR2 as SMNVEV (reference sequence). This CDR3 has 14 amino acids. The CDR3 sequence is CASSLGQGSDTQYF.